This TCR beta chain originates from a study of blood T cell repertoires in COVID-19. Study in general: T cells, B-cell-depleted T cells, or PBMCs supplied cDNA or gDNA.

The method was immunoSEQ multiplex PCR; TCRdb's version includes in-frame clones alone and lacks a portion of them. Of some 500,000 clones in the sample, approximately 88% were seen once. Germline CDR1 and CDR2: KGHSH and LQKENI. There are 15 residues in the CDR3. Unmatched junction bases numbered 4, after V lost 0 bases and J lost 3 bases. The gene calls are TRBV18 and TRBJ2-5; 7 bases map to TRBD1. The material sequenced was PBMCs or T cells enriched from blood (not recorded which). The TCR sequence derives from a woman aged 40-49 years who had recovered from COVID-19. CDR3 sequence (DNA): TGTGCCAGCTCACCACCGGGACAGAGTAAAGAGACCCAGTACTTC. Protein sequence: CASSPPGQSKETQYF.